This TCR beta chain comes out of a study of blood T cells in healthy people across ages. Then a second PCR, running about 6 to 12 cycles, was carried out with a sample-barcoded 5' primer and a J-beta primer mix. Via MiXCR, TCRdb re-called the 5' RACE reads, giving one row per CDR3 protein. Among more than 1,400,000 distinct CDR3 sequences listed, approximately 38% were seen once. Trimming cost V 7 bases and J 0 bases, with 10 bases left between them. Per the germline V gene, CDR1 is SNHLY and CDR2 is FYNNEI. The CDR3 is made up of 15 amino acids. This clonotype was observed a few times. Sequenced: blood. The TCR originated in a woman under 30 in good health. This chain links TRBV2 with TRBJ2-6, with D possibly being TRBD2 (5 bases). In DNA, the CDR3 is TGTGCCAGCACTGGAGGTAACTCTGGGGCCAACGTCCTGACTTTC. It specifies CASTGGNSGANVLTF.